This TCR beta chain came from a study of shared clonotypes between healthy human individuals. General study results and limits: Estimated clonotype richness was generally higher in naive than memory subsets.

Measured with immunoSEQ multiplex PCR; TCRdb has only the in-frame clones, and not every one. Of about 2.3 million clones in the sample, 90% to 95% were seen once. Each sample came from a Caucasian adult donor living in Nashville, Tennessee. Concerning this clone: No antigen is known for it.

CDR1 is MDHEN and CDR2 is SYDVKM in the germline V gene. Trimming shortened V by 3 bases and J by 4 bases, and 7 bases separated the two germline ends. This CDR3 is 13 amino acids long. The TCR comes from a man aged 18 to 35 in good health. Some clones in this sample may be carry-over from other donors' samples. The rearrangement links TRBV28 to TRBJ1-3; D call uncertain. Specimen: naive CD4+ T cells from PBMCs. Specified subset: CD45RA+ positively selected. The CDR3 coding sequence is TGTGCCAGCAGTTTTGTGCCCGGAAACACCATATATTTT. As protein: CASSFVPGNTIYF.